Sequencing of this TCR beta chain was carried out in a study of STAT3 mutations in large granular lymphocyte leukemia. Broader study findings: Some patients had dominant TCR clones larger than their STAT3 mutant burden. All newly emerging clones after therapy were STAT3 wild type. Persisting codominant clonotypes may have hidden a small pathogenic clone. Every T-LGLL patient had at least one immunodominant TCRbeta clonotype.

Notes on this clone: Its target is not known.

The method was immunoSEQ multiplex PCR; TCRdb's version includes in-frame clones alone and lacks a portion of them. This sample has roughly 11,000 clones; roughly 76% occur once, and the top ten carry about 50%. CDR1 and CDR2 (germline): SEHNR, FQNEAQ (reference sequence). This CDR3 spans 14 amino acids. The ends were cut back, 2 bases at V and 1 base at J, with 5 bases in the middle. This chain uses TRBV7-9 with TRBJ2-2; no firm D call. The receptor was isolated from a man aged 55 to 70 with T-cell large granular lymphocyte leukemia. Some clones in this sample may be carry-over from other donors' samples. Source material: peripheral blood mononuclear cells. CDR3 in DNA: TGTGCCAGCAGCTTAAAGGTGAACACCGGGGAGCTGTTTTTT. Protein: CASSLKVNTGELFF.